The rows below give T cell receptor beta chains drawn from one sample of a study of identifying expanded T cells in peripheral blood. TCRdb's table, derived via immunoSEQ multiplex PCR, lists solely in-frame clones and lacks some. Of tens of thousands of clones in the sample, about 80% were seen once. Sequenced input: blood. These receptors all come from a person between 18 and 70 years old in good health. CDR3s include the opening cysteine and the closing phenylalanine or tryptophan. A D gene is named only where the DNA matches it firmly. Clone size is stated in some rows and not others, as once, few, many or a class when expanded.

d_gene: -; j_gene: TRBJ1-2; v_gene: TRBV5-5; abundance: -; CDR3aa: CASSFTPGTDGLGYTF; CDR3nt: TGTGCCAGCAGCTTTACTCCCGGGACGGATGGCCTAGGCTACACCTTC
d_gene: TRBD1; j_gene: TRBJ2-1; v_gene: TRBV27; abundance: -; CDR3aa: CASSFGTGYNEQFF; CDR3nt: TGTGCCAGCAGTTTCGGGACAGGGTACAATGAGCAGTTCTTC
d_gene: TRBD2; j_gene: TRBJ2-1; v_gene: TRBV9; abundance: -; CDR3aa: CASSVAASGRAGEQFF; CDR3nt: TGTGCCAGCAGCGTAGCGGCTAGCGGGAGGGCGGGTGAGCAGTTCTTC
d_gene: -; j_gene: TRBJ1-2; v_gene: TRBV5-3; abundance: -; CDR3aa: CARIHQGRGLGGYTF; CDR3nt: TGTGCCAGAATCCACCAAGGCCGCGGATTAGGAGGCTACACCTTC
d_gene: -; j_gene: TRBJ2-1; v_gene: TRBV6-6; abundance: -; CDR3aa: CASSYRLRDDNEQFF; CDR3nt: TGTGCCAGCAGTTACAGACTACGGGATGACAATGAGCAGTTCTTC
d_gene: -; j_gene: TRBJ2-7; v_gene: TRBV13; abundance: -; CDR3aa: CASSVASYSYEQYF; CDR3nt: TGTGCCAGCAGTGTAGCGTCCTACTCCTACGAGCAGTACTTC
d_gene: TRBD2; j_gene: TRBJ2-3; v_gene: TRBV5-1; abundance: -; CDR3aa: CASSRTASGGVGTDTQYF; CDR3nt: TGCGCCAGCAGCCGGACGGCTAGCGGGGGGGTTGGCACAGATACGCAGTATTTT
d_gene: -; j_gene: TRBJ1-3; v_gene: TRBV14; abundance: once; CDR3aa: CASISREPSGNTIYF; CDR3nt: TGTGCCAGCATCTCAAGGGAGCCCTCTGGAAACACCATATATTTT
d_gene: TRBD1; j_gene: TRBJ1-1; v_gene: TRBV11-2; abundance: -; CDR3aa: CASSLDLTGGENTEAFF; CDR3nt: TGTGCCAGCAGCTTAGACTTGACAGGGGGCGAGAACACTGAAGCTTTCTTT
d_gene: -; j_gene: TRBJ2-7; v_gene: TRBV2; abundance: -; CDR3aa: CASSPILYEQYF; CDR3nt: TGTGCCAGCAGTCCGATCCTGTACGAGCAGTACTTC
d_gene: -; j_gene: TRBJ1-6; v_gene: TRBV2; abundance: -; CDR3aa: CATRRAANSPLHF; CDR3nt: TGTGCCACTCGCCGGGCCGCTAACTCACCCCTCCACTTT
d_gene: -; j_gene: TRBJ1-2; v_gene: TRBV27; abundance: -; CDR3aa: CASTLGAF; CDR3nt: TGTGCCAGCACCCTGGGAGCGTTC
d_gene: -; j_gene: TRBJ2-5; v_gene: TRBV19; abundance: -; CDR3aa: CASSVMGGAETQYF; CDR3nt: TGTGCCAGTAGTGTGATGGGGGGGGCGGAGACCCAGTACTTC
d_gene: -; j_gene: TRBJ2-2; v_gene: TRBV5-1; abundance: -; CDR3aa: CASSGAAGRKNTGELFF; CDR3nt: TGCGCCAGCAGCGGAGCGGCCGGACGGAAGAACACCGGGGAGCTGTTTTTT
d_gene: TRBD2; j_gene: TRBJ2-7; v_gene: TRBV7-2; abundance: -; CDR3aa: CASSFAGVSYEQYF; CDR3nt: TGTGCCAGCAGCTTTGCGGGGGTTTCCTACGAGCAGTACTTC
d_gene: -; j_gene: TRBJ1-1; v_gene: TRBV5-1; abundance: -; CDR3aa: CASSLASGAEAFF; CDR3nt: TGCGCCAGCAGCTTGGCCTCAGGGGCCGAAGCTTTCTTT
d_gene: -; j_gene: TRBJ1-5; v_gene: TRBV19; abundance: few; CDR3aa: CASRPGGSNQPQHF; CDR3nt: TGTGCCAGCAGACCCGGGGGTAGCAATCAGCCCCAGCATTTT
d_gene: -; j_gene: TRBJ2-1; v_gene: TRBV28; abundance: -; CDR3aa: CASPPSYRAPGNEQFF; CDR3nt: TGTGCCAGCCCACCCTCATACAGGGCACCCGGGAATGAGCAGTTCTTC
d_gene: -; j_gene: TRBJ2-1; v_gene: TRBV19; abundance: -; CDR3aa: CASSPRPGPAYNEQFF; CDR3nt: TGTGCCAGTAGCCCCAGGCCGGGCCCTGCCTACAATGAGCAGTTCTTC
d_gene: -; j_gene: TRBJ2-2; v_gene: TRBV19; abundance: -; CDR3aa: CASTQGGFQLFF; CDR3nt: TGTGCCAGTACCCAGGGGGGGTTTCAGCTGTTTTTT
d_gene: -; j_gene: TRBJ1-1; v_gene: TRBV10-3; abundance: -; CDR3aa: CALRRDGNTEAFF; CDR3nt: TGTGCCCTTCGTCGGGACGGGAACACTGAAGCTTTCTTT
d_gene: -; j_gene: TRBJ2-7; v_gene: TRBV14; abundance: -; CDR3aa: CASSPSGFHEQYF; CDR3nt: TGTGCCAGCAGCCCGTCAGGGTTCCACGAGCAGTACTTC
d_gene: -; j_gene: TRBJ1-1; v_gene: TRBV5-6; abundance: -; CDR3aa: CASSTRNTEAFF; CDR3nt: TGTGCCAGCAGCACCAGGAACACTGAAGCTTTCTTT
d_gene: TRBD1; j_gene: TRBJ2-5; v_gene: TRBV14; abundance: -; CDR3aa: CASSQAHGQGGRLQYF; CDR3nt: TGTGCCAGCAGCCAAGCTCACGGACAGGGGGGGAGATTACAGTACTTC